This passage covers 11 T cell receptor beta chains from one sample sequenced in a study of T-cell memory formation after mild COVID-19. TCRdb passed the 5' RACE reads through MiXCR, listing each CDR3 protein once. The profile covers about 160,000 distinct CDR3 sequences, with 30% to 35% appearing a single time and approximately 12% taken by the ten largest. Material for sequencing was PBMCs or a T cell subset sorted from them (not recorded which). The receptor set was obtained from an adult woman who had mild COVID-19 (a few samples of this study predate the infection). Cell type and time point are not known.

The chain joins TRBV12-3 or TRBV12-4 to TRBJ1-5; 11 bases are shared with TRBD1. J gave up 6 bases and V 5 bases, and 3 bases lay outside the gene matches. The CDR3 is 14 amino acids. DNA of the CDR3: TGTGCCAGCAGTCAAGGACAGGGGGCTCAGCCCCAGCATTTT. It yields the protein CASSQGQGAQPQHF.

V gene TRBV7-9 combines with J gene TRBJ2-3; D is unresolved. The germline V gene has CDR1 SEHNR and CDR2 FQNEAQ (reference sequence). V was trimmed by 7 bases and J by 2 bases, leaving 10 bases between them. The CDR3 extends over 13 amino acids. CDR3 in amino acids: CASKLRSTDTQYF. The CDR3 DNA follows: TGTGCCAGCAAGCTGAGGTCCACAGATACGCAGTATTTT.

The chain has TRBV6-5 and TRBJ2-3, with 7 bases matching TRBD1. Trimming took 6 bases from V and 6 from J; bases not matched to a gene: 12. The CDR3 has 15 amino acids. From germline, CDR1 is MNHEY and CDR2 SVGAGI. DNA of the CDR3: TGTGCCAGCAGCCCAACCCCTTTAGGGGGCGATACGCAGTATTTT. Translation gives CASSPTPLGGDTQYF.

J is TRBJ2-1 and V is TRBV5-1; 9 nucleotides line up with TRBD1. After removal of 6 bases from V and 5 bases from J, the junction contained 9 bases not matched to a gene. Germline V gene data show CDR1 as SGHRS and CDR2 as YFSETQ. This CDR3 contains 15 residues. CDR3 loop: CASTPGDRDNNEQFF. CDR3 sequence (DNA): TGCGCCAGCACCCCAGGGGACAGGGACAACAATGAGCAGTTCTTC.

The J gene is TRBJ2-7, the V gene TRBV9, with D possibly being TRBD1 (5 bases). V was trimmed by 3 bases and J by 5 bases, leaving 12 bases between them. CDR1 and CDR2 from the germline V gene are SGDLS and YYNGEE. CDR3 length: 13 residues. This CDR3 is CASSAPGIHEQYF. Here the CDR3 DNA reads TGTGCCAGCAGCGCCCCAGGGATCCACGAGCAGTACTTC.

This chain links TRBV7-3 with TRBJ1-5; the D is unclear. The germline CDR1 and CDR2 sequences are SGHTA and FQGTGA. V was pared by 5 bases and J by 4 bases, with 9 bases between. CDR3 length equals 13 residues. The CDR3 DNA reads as TGTGCCAGCAGCGCCGCCCCTAATCAGCCCCAGCATTTT. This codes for CASSAAPNQPQHF.

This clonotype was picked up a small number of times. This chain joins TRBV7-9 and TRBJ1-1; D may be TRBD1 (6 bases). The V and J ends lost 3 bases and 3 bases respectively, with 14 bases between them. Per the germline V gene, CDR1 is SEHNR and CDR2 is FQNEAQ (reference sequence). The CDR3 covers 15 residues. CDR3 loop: CASSFFRGIDTEAFF. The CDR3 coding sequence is TGTGCCAGCAGCTTCTTTAGGGGGATTGACACTGAAGCTTTCTTT.

CDR3 loop: CSVEGLAGGSSYEQYF. The CDR3 nucleotides read TGCAGCGTTGAGGGACTAGCGGGAGGAAGCTCCTACGAGCAGTACTTC. This chain joins TRBV29-1 and TRBJ2-7, with 15 bases identical to TRBD2. Per germline, CDR1 SQVTM and CDR2 ANQGSEA. The CDR3 loop spans 16 amino acids. V trimming: 3 bases; J trimming: 0 bases; junction bases outside the gene matches: 3.

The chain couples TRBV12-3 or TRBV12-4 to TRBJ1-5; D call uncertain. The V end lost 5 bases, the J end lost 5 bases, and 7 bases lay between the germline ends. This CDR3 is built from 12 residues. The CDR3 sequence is CASSPTDQPQHF. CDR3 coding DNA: TGTGCCAGCAGTCCCACGGATCAGCCCCAGCATTTT.

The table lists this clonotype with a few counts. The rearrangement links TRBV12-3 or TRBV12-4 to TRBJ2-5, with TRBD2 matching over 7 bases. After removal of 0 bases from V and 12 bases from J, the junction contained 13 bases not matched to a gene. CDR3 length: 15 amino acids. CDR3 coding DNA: TGTGCCAGCAGTTTAGCCGCTCCCGCCACTAGCGTGAAGTACTTC. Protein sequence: CASSLAAPATSVKYF.

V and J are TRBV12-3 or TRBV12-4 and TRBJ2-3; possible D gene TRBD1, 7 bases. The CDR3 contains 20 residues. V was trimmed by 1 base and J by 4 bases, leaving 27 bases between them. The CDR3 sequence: CASSLGRRGIRGGAPDTQYF. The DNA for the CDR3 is TGTGCCAGCAGTTTAGGTCGCAGGGGGATTCGTGGCGGGGCCCCAGATACGCAGTATTTT.